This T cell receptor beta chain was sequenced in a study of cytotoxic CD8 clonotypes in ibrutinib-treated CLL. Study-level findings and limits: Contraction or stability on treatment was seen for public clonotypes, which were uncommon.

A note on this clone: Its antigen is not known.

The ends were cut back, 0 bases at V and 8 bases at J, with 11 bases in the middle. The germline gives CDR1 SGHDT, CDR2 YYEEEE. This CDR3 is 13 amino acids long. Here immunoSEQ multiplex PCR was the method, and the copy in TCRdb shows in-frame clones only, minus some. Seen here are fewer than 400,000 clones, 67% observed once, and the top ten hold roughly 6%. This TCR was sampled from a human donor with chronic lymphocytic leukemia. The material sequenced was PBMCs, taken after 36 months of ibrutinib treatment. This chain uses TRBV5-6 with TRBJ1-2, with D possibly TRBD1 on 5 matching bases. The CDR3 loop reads CASSLARGDGYTF. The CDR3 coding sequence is TGTGCCAGCAGCTTGGCAAGGGGCGACGGCTACACCTTC.